The 21 T cell receptor beta chains below were found in one sample sequenced in a study of T cells in Graves' hyperthyroidism and ophthalmopathy. Template material for amplifying TCR beta CDR3 regions consisted of RNA transcripts. HTBI primers were used for first-round RT-PCR of the TCR CDR3. Each CDR3 protein gets one entry after TCRdb re-called the multiplex PCR reads with MiXCR. Of about 480,000 distinct CDR3 sequences in the sample, over 13% were seen once. Sequencing was performed on blood. The receptors were gathered from a young woman with Graves' hyperthyroidism.

At least ten counts were recorded for this clonotype. The rearrangement uses TRBV20-1 and TRBJ2-5; 9 bases map to TRBD1. Germline trimming cut 2 bases from V and 5 bases from J; bases unmatched to any gene: 3. CDR3 size: 13 residues. Germline CDR1 is DFQATT and CDR2 is SNEGSKA (reference sequence). This CDR3 reads CSARTDRGETQYF. The CDR3 DNA follows: TGCAGTGCTAGAACGGACAGGGGTGAGACCCAGTACTTC.

This clonotype has more than one count but fewer than ten. This may arise from a read error, as a much more abundant clone is one base away. The CDR3 DNA reads as TGTGCCAGCAGCTTGTGGATGAACACTGAAGCTCTCTTT. It specifies CASSLWMNTEALF. The chain employs TRBV7-2 and TRBJ1-1, with no clear D. Per germline, CDR1 SGHTA and CDR2 FQGNSA. There are 13 residues in the CDR3.

The sample holds many counts of this clonotype. This chain uses TRBV30 with TRBJ2-1, with 13 positions matching TRBD2. CDR3 length: 16 amino acids. Looked up from germline, CDR1 is GTSNPN and CDR2 is SVGIG (reference sequence). With V trimmed by 3 bases and J by 6 bases, 8 bases remained unmatched. The CDR3 DNA reads TGTGCCTGGAGCCCAAGACTAGCGGGAGGTGCCAATGAGCAGTTCTTC. Protein sequence: CAWSPRLAGGANEQFF.

The table lists this clonotype with many counts. This sequence joins TRBV29-1 and TRBJ2-3, with 9 bases identical to TRBD2. V shed 6 bases and J 6 bases; nucleotides not matched to a gene: 19. The length of the CDR3 is 17 residues. Looked up from germline, CDR1 is SQVTM and CDR2 is ANQGSEA. CDR3 sequence: CSVNQISGRGGGDTQYF. The DNA for the CDR3 is TGCAGCGTAAACCAGATTAGCGGGAGAGGTGGCGGGGATACGCAGTATTTT.

This clonotype came up many times. The chain joins TRBV7-3 to TRBJ2-7; the D gene is possibly TRBD2 (5 bases). V dropped 6 bases and J dropped 6 bases, with 15 bases sitting between them. Looked up from germline, CDR1 is SGHTA and CDR2 is FQGTGA. The CDR3 is 13 amino acids. In DNA form, the CDR3 reads TGTGCCAGCAGTCTTTCGGGGTACGGCGAGCAGTACGTC. Protein: CASSLSGYGEQYV.

This clonotype was recorded at least ten times. The chain carries TRBV11-2 and TRBJ2-7; D gene uncertain. Germline V lookup: CDR1 SGHAT, CDR2 FQNNGV. Trimming took 5 bases from V and 7 from J, leaving 18 bases between them. This CDR3 region has 14 residues. The CDR3: CASSPRQYPKEQYF. The CDR3 nucleotides are TGTGCCAGCAGCCCTCGACAATATCCTAAAGAGCAGTACTTC.

This clonotype was seen ten or more times. V is TRBV5-5 and J is TRBJ2-7; no clear D gene. Germline CDR1 and CDR2: SGHKS and YYEKEE (reference sequence). This CDR3 has 13 amino acids. V was trimmed by 5 bases and J by 3 bases, leaving 12 bases between them. The chain's CDR3 is CASSEGIYYEQYF. CDR3 coding DNA: TGTGCCAGCAGTGAAGGGATCTACTACGAGCAGTACTTC.

A few counts support this clonotype. V usage is TRBV19 and J usage is TRBJ1-5; D possibly corresponds to TRBD1 (6 bases). The CDR3 runs to 15 residues. V lost 3 bases, J lost 5 bases, and 14 bases lay in between. Germline V gene data show CDR1 as LNHDA and CDR2 as SQIVND (reference sequence). CDR3 in amino acids: CASSINRDSYQPQHF. The CDR3 DNA sequence: TGTGCCAGTAGTATTAACAGGGATTCCTATCAGCCCCAGCATTTT.

This clonotype was seen many times. V is TRBV27 and J is TRBJ2-1, with 8 bases matching TRBD2. Germline V gene lookup returns CDR1 MNHEY and CDR2 SMNVEV (reference sequence). V dropped 0 bases and J dropped 2; count of bases not matched to a gene: 6. This CDR3 region has 17 residues. The CDR3 bases are TGTGCCAGCAGTTTATCTGGAGCGGGAGCTACCTACAATGAGCAGTTCTTC. It codes for CASSLSGAGATYNEQFF.

This clonotype was found many times. This chain connects TRBV20-1 to TRBJ2-1; D might be TRBD2 (5 bases). Germline V lookup: CDR1 DFQATT, CDR2 SNEGSKA (reference sequence). The CDR3 covers 16 residues. The ends were cut back, 1 base at V and 2 bases at J, with 15 bases in the middle. CDR3 coding DNA: TGCAGTGCTAGAGTGGAGGCGACGACGCCCTACAATGAGCAGTTCTTC. It codes for CSARVEATTPYNEQFF.

This clonotype was found many times. The chain employs TRBV5-1 and TRBJ1-1; 7 bases line up with TRBD1. This CDR3 comprises 20 residues. V lost 1 base, J lost 5 bases, and 23 bases stayed unmatched. Germline V lookup: CDR1 SGHRS, CDR2 YFSETQ. This chain's CDR3 is CASSLSSSSTEGGMGTEAFF. The CDR3 DNA sequence: TGCGCCAGCAGCTTGTCGTCTTCCTCAACCGAAGGGGGCATGGGGACTGAAGCTTTCTTT.

This clonotype was observed many times. The chain links TRBV2 to TRBJ1-6; D is perhaps TRBD1 (6 bases). CDR3 length: 17 residues. V lost 0 bases and J lost 6, with 15 bases in between. The germline CDR1 and CDR2 sequences are SNHLY and FYNNEI. CDR3 sequence: CASSEAQGTVINSPLHF. CDR3 DNA: TGTGCCAGCAGTGAAGCCCAGGGGACGGTTATTAATTCACCCCTCCACTTT.

This clonotype appeared many times. The chain recombines TRBV30 with TRBJ1-6; TRBD1 matches 10 bases. V lost 4 bases and J lost 7; bases outside the gene matches: 4. CDR3 length: 14 residues. CDR1 GTSNPN and CDR2 SVGIG come from the germline V gene (reference sequence). CDR3 bases: TGTGCCTGGAAAGGACAGGGGGTCAATTCACCCCTCCACTTT. Protein product: CAWKGQGVNSPLHF.

The chain has TRBV29-1 and TRBJ2-7; TRBD1 matches 7 bases. Trimming removed 7 bases from V and 6 bases from J; junction bases left unmatched: 9. In germline, CDR1 is SQVTM, CDR2 ANQGSEA. The CDR3 length is 12 residues. The CDR3 region is CSAHDRVGEQYF. CDR3 in DNA: TGCAGCGCCCACGACAGGGTCGGCGAGCAGTACTTC.

This clonotype was seen ten or more times. The V gene is TRBV30, the J gene TRBJ1-3, with a possible D match to TRBD1 (6 bases). The CDR3 runs to 14 residues. V lost 4 bases to trimming and J lost 0 bases, with 10 bases between them. Germline CDR1 GTSNPN, CDR2 SVGIG (reference sequence). The CDR3 sequence is CAWTDSNSGNTIYF. The CDR3 DNA reads TGTGCCTGGACGGACAGTAACTCTGGAAACACCATATATTTT.

This clonotype was seen a few times. The rearrangement links TRBV6-1 to TRBJ2-7; D uncertain. Germline CDR1 reads MNHNS; CDR2 reads SASEGT. Trimming stripped 0 bases from V and 2 bases from J, with 8 bases between. CDR3 size: 14 residues. This chain's CDR3 is CASSEAPTPYEQYV. The CDR3 nucleotides are TGTGCCAGCAGTGAAGCCCCCACCCCCTACGAGCAGTACGTC.

This clonotype has more than one count but fewer than ten. The rearrangement joins TRBV30 to TRBJ2-1; 8 bases match TRBD1. The V gene's germline CDR1 is GTSNPN and CDR2 SVGIG (reference sequence). The CDR3 is 14 amino acids. Trimming removed 3 bases from V and 10 bases from J; junction bases left unmatched: 11. CDR3 residues: CAWRGQGATGEQFF. CDR3 coding DNA: TGTGCCTGGAGGGGTCAGGGGGCCACTGGAGAGCAGTTCTTC.

Concerning this clonotype itself: It is likely a read error, because the conserved phenylalanine at the end of the CDR3 is missing. The J gene is TRBJ2-7, the V gene TRBV20-1, with a weak D call TRBD2 (6 bases). Trimming pared 4 bases from V and 0 bases from J, leaving 10 bases between. From germline, CDR1 is DFQATT and CDR2 SNEGSKA (reference sequence). The CDR3 is 13 amino acids. CDR3 in amino acids: CSATGLGSYEQYI. The CDR3 bases are TGCAGTGCTACGGGACTGGGCTCCTACGAGCAGTACATC.

On this clonotype: This could be a read error, since a much larger clone is one nucleotide away. The final CDR3 position lacks the conserved phenylalanine or tryptophan, pointing to a likely read error. The chain carries TRBV12-3 or TRBV12-4 and TRBJ2-7, with D perhaps being TRBD1 or TRBD2 (5 bases each). V gave up 3 bases and J gave up 2 bases, with 17 bases separating them. This CDR3 is 16 amino acids long. This CDR3 reads CASSFYRDRPTYEQYS. The CDR3, as DNA: TGTGCCAGCAGTTTCTACCGGGACCGACCGACCTACGAGCAGTACTCC.

This clonotype was recorded at least ten times. The chain uses TRBV5-1 and TRBJ1-6; 7 nucleotides match TRBD1. CDR1 SGHRS and CDR2 YFSETQ come from the germline V gene. The trim removed 2 bases at V and 8 bases at J, leaving 4 bases unmatched. The CDR3 spans 14 residues. The CDR3 is CASSLWDSHSPLHF. CDR3 in DNA: TGCGCCAGCAGCTTATGGGACAGTCATTCACCCCTCCACTTT. The complete variable domain, with remaining parts taken from reference TRBV5-1 and TRBJ1-6, reads KAGVTQTPRYLIKTRGQQVTLSCSPISGHRSVSWYQQTPGQGLQFLFEYFSETQRNKGNFPGRFSGRQFSNSRSEMNVSTLELGDSALYLCASSLWDSHSPLHFGNGTRLTVT.

This clonotype came up a few times. The rearrangement links TRBV28 to TRBJ2-5; D perhaps matches TRBD1 (5 bases). From germline, CDR1 is MDHEN and CDR2 SYDVKM. The CDR3 is 14 residues long. V was pared by 2 bases and J by 5 bases, with 12 bases between. The CDR3 is CASSLRTTAETQYF. The CDR3 bases are TGTGCCAGCAGTTTACGGACAACGGCGGAGACCCAGTACTTC. Combining the CDR3 with reference TRBV28 and TRBJ2-5 gives the whole variable domain DVKVTQSSRYLVKRTGEKVFLECVQDMDHENMFWYRQDPGLGLRLIYFSYDVKMKEKGDIPEGYSVSREKKERFSLILESASTNQTSMYLCASSLRTTAETQYFGPGTRLLVL.